This is a list of T cell receptor beta chains from one sample in a study of T cell repertoires in aging, cancer and after chemotherapy. TCRdb analysed the multiplex PCR reads with MiXCR anew, one entry per CDR3 protein. The data contain about 2,900 distinct CDR3 sequences, 25% to 35% of them seen just once; the ten biggest clones take up more than 7%. The sample taken for sequencing was blood. The receptors stem from a human donor with a solid tumor. Both conserved end residues are part of each CDR3. Fields, in order: CDR3 protein, J gene, clone size, V gene. Clone size appears in some rows only: once, few, many, or a class for an expanded clone.

cdr3_aa: CAISESKTGKLYEQYF; j_call: TRBJ2-7; clone_size: NA; v_call: TRBV10-3
cdr3_aa: CAINRDRNSPLHF; j_call: TRBJ1-6; clone_size: medium-sized; v_call: TRBV10-3
cdr3_aa: CASRPQLNSYEQYF; j_call: TRBJ2-7; clone_size: medium-sized; v_call: TRBV12-3/TRBV12-4
cdr3_aa: CASSGTGASSGNTIYF; j_call: TRBJ1-3; clone_size: medium-sized; v_call: TRBV6-5
cdr3_aa: CVSGGGSGQPQHF; j_call: TRBJ1-5; clone_size: NA; v_call: TRBV19
cdr3_aa: CSAPKHSGSSTDTQYF; j_call: TRBJ2-3; clone_size: few; v_call: TRBV20-1
cdr3_aa: CASSPPLGDRPDPVEQFF; j_call: TRBJ2-1; clone_size: medium-sized; v_call: TRBV5-6
cdr3_aa: CASSIGQGRNSPLHF; j_call: TRBJ1-6; clone_size: once; v_call: TRBV25-1
cdr3_aa: CASSQEGLSANIQYF; j_call: TRBJ2-4; clone_size: NA; v_call: TRBV14
cdr3_aa: CSASGFGVAKNIQYF; j_call: TRBJ2-4; clone_size: medium-sized; v_call: TRBV29-1
cdr3_aa: CASSPTRGRQPQHF; j_call: TRBJ1-5; clone_size: NA; v_call: TRBV12-3/TRBV12-4
cdr3_aa: CASTNDGTYEQYF; j_call: TRBJ2-7; clone_size: medium-sized; v_call: TRBV18
cdr3_aa: CATSRDYPGADAPYTIYF; j_call: TRBJ1-3; clone_size: NA; v_call: TRBV15
cdr3_aa: CASSREGLAGGNEQFF; j_call: TRBJ2-1; clone_size: NA; v_call: TRBV6-5
cdr3_aa: CSVEAGTAGTQYF; j_call: TRBJ2-5; clone_size: NA; v_call: TRBV29-1
cdr3_aa: CASSLDQGRTGSYEQYF; j_call: TRBJ2-7; clone_size: few; v_call: TRBV12-3/TRBV12-4
cdr3_aa: CASSFAQGTNQPQHF; j_call: TRBJ1-5; clone_size: NA; v_call: TRBV7-2
cdr3_aa: CASGGETYGYTF; j_call: TRBJ1-2; clone_size: medium-sized; v_call: TRBV12-3/TRBV12-4
cdr3_aa: CATSREGVLRDQYF; j_call: TRBJ2-5; clone_size: NA; v_call: TRBV15
cdr3_aa: CSARTGEEEEKLFF; j_call: TRBJ1-4; clone_size: NA; v_call: TRBV20-1
cdr3_aa: CASSLSRGVKAFF; j_call: TRBJ1-1; clone_size: medium-sized; v_call: TRBV27
cdr3_aa: CASSYPSGAANTQYF; j_call: TRBJ2-3; clone_size: medium-sized; v_call: TRBV6-6
cdr3_aa: CASSRTTSGRAQGNEQFF; j_call: TRBJ2-1; clone_size: NA; v_call: TRBV4-3
cdr3_aa: CASRTGQGADTQYF; j_call: TRBJ2-3; clone_size: large; v_call: TRBV19
cdr3_aa: CASSMTSGSLETQYF; j_call: TRBJ2-5; clone_size: NA; v_call: TRBV19
cdr3_aa: CASTPGLAGGYNEQFF; j_call: TRBJ2-1; clone_size: few; v_call: TRBV27
cdr3_aa: CATYTGELFF; j_call: TRBJ2-2; clone_size: large; v_call: TRBV19
cdr3_aa: CSARTTGRSSTDTQYF; j_call: TRBJ2-3; clone_size: large; v_call: TRBV29-1
cdr3_aa: CASSQLAGRPGELFF; j_call: TRBJ2-2; clone_size: NA; v_call: TRBV6-5
cdr3_aa: CSAEEARKSTDTQYF; j_call: TRBJ2-3; clone_size: NA; v_call: TRBV20-1
cdr3_aa: CASSIVGGGAAREQYF; j_call: TRBJ2-7; clone_size: few; v_call: TRBV19
cdr3_aa: CASSLSAYTGTGTSGIYNEQFF; j_call: TRBJ2-1; clone_size: NA; v_call: TRBV5-1
cdr3_aa: CASSIGASGGNEQFF; j_call: TRBJ2-1; clone_size: large; v_call: TRBV19
cdr3_aa: CANGQGTGANVLTF; j_call: TRBJ2-6; clone_size: medium-sized; v_call: TRBV10-3
cdr3_aa: CSVEGPTGPNYGYTF; j_call: TRBJ1-2; clone_size: large; v_call: TRBV29-1
cdr3_aa: CASSLAPEPYEQYF; j_call: TRBJ2-7; clone_size: once; v_call: TRBV7-9
cdr3_aa: CASRPFGGPYNEQFF; j_call: TRBJ2-1; clone_size: medium-sized; v_call: TRBV27
cdr3_aa: CASSSGQMNTEAFF; j_call: TRBJ1-1; clone_size: medium-sized; v_call: TRBV6-2/TRBV6-3
cdr3_aa: CASSRDLSNQPQHF; j_call: TRBJ1-5; clone_size: NA; v_call: TRBV7-9
cdr3_aa: CASSWGTSGEQYF; j_call: TRBJ2-7; clone_size: NA; v_call: TRBV27